Following are 11 T cell receptor beta chains from one sample sequenced in a study of neurological immune-mediated disorders. TCRdb redid the calling of the 5' RACE reads with MiXCR, one entry per CDR3 protein. Among 130,000 or so distinct CDR3 sequences listed, roughly 3.2% were seen once. Sample: PBMCs. Source of these receptors: a woman aged 25 to 45 with multiple sclerosis.

This clonotype was seen at least ten times. This chain connects TRBV20-1 to TRBJ1-1; the D gene is possibly TRBD1 (6 bases). The V end lost 5 bases, the J end lost 3 bases, and 22 bases lay between the germline ends. The CDR3 is 16 residues long. Germline V lookup: CDR1 DFQATT, CDR2 SNEGSKA (reference sequence). The CDR3 bases are TGCAGTGCTCGCTCTGGGGGTGGGGGCGCGGACACTGAAGCTTTCTTT. It specifies CSARSGGGGADTEAFF.

This clonotype was picked up many times. CDR3 residues: CASSRGTSGTFNTGELFF. The CDR3 coding sequence is TGCGCCAGCAGCCGAGGGACTAGCGGGACTTTTAACACCGGGGAGCTGTTTTTT. The gene calls are TRBV4-3 and TRBJ2-2, with 13 positions matching TRBD2. Germline lookup yields CDR1 LGHNA and CDR2 YSLEER. The CDR3 consists of 18 residues. The V and J ends lost 4 bases and 2 bases, in that order; junction bases with no gene match: 7.

This clonotype was detected ten times or more. V usage is TRBV7-9 and J usage is TRBJ2-1, with D possibly being TRBD1 (6 bases). Trimming cost V 5 bases and J 8 bases, with 19 bases left between them. CDR3 length: 15 residues. Germline assignment: CDR1 SEHNR and CDR2 FQNEAQ (reference sequence). The CDR3 protein is CASSPQGHVRDEQFF. The CDR3 DNA reads TGTGCCAGCAGCCCCCAGGGACACGTACGGGATGAGCAGTTCTTC.

This clonotype was observed many times. This sequence joins TRBV7-9 and TRBJ2-1; D ambiguous. CDR3 length equals 13 residues. V lost 5 bases to trimming and J lost 6 bases, with 11 bases between them. Germline V lookup: CDR1 SEHNR, CDR2 FQNEAQ (reference sequence). The CDR3 region is CASSIRTVNEQFF. The CDR3 region has the DNA TGTGCCAGCAGCATCCGGACGGTCAATGAGCAGTTCTTC.

The sample holds many counts of this clonotype. This chain uses TRBV12-3 or TRBV12-4 with TRBJ2-2; 8 bases are shared with TRBD1. CDR3 size: 15 residues. Trimming took 3 bases from V and 4 from J; bases not matched to a gene: 4. The CDR3: CASSFGQGSTGELFF. CDR3 nucleotide sequence: TGTGCCAGCAGTTTCGGACAGGGTTCCACCGGGGAGCTGTTTTTT.

On this clonotype: The conserved final phenylalanine or tryptophan is absent from the CDR3, which likely points to a read error. The rearrangement uses TRBV12-3 or TRBV12-4 and TRBJ1-2, with D maybe TRBD1 (5 bases). CDR3 length: 16 amino acids. V was pared by 4 bases and J by 1 base, with 16 bases between. DNA for the CDR3: TGTGCCAGCAGTTCCCCGGGACGGAGTCTTAACTATGGCTACACCAAC. Translated: CASSSPGRSLNYGYTN.

Concerning this clonotype itself: With a much larger clone just one base away, this may be a read error. The chain joins TRBV10-3 to TRBJ2-1, with 9 bases identical to TRBD2. Unmatched junction bases numbered 8, after V lost 3 bases and J lost 14 bases. Germline CDR1 reads ENHRY; CDR2 reads SYGVKD. The CDR3 length is 13 residues. The CDR3 here is CAISDRTSVRKFF. CDR3 in DNA: TGTGCCATCAGTGACAGGACTAGCGTGAGGAAGTTCTTC.

This clonotype occurred many times. The chain uses TRBV11-2 and TRBJ2-3; D remains ambiguous. Germline-derived CDR1 and CDR2 are SGHAT and FQNNGV. There are 13 residues in the CDR3. Trimming shortened V by 4 bases and J by 4 bases, and 9 bases separated the two germline ends. The CDR3 spells CASSSSWADTQYF. The CDR3 nucleotides are TGTGCCAGCAGCTCCTCATGGGCAGATACGCAGTATTTT.

This clonotype was detected many times. This chain joins TRBV20-1 and TRBJ1-2; 8 bases agree with TRBD1. The CDR3 spans 13 residues. V gave up 2 bases and J gave up 6 bases; unmatched junction bases: 5. CDR1 is DFQATT and CDR2 is SNEGSKA in the germline V gene (reference sequence). The CDR3 region has the DNA TGCAGTGCTAGAAAGGACAGGGCGGATGGCTACACCTTC. This codes for CSARKDRADGYTF.

This clonotype was picked up many times. V gene TRBV6-6 combines with J gene TRBJ1-2, with 7 bases fitting TRBD1. The germline CDR1 and CDR2 sequences are MNHNY and SVGAGI (reference sequence). CDR3 length: 15 residues. After removal of 2 bases from V and 4 bases from J, the junction contained 7 bases not matched to a gene. The CDR3 protein is CASSYPLGTVYGYTF. DNA for the CDR3: TGTGCCAGCAGTTACCCGTTAGGGACAGTCTATGGCTACACCTTC.

This clonotype has a count of ten or more. This sequence joins TRBV5-1 and TRBJ2-7, with D maybe TRBD1 (5 bases). V lost 0 bases, J lost 2 bases, and 6 bases lay in between. The germline V gene has CDR1 SGHRS and CDR2 YFSETQ. CDR3 size: 13 residues. In DNA form, the CDR3 reads TGCGCCAGCAGCTTGGAAGGGGCCTACGAGCAGTACTTC. Translation: CASSLEGAYEQYF.